This TCR beta chain was captured in a study of blood T cell repertoires in COVID-19. Turning to the study itself: Samples representing acute and convalescent COVID-19 were sourced from the United States, Italy and Spain.

Trimming at V came to 0 bases and at J to 3 bases, leaving 2 bases not matched to a gene. The CDR3 contains 19 residues. Libraries were prepared by immunoSEQ multiplex PCR; TCRdb keeps only in-frame clonotypes and omits some of them. The table has 75,000 to 95,000 clones, 75% to 90% seen once; the top ten hold 5.8%. The source material was peripheral blood. The chain has TRBV23-1 and TRBJ2-6; TRBD2 matches 16 bases. TRBV23-1 is recorded as an ORF, its role being uncertain. The sequence derives from a man aged 50 to 59 with active COVID-19. Written as DNA, the CDR3 is TGCGCCAGCAGTCAATCGGGGACTAGCGGGAGGGGTGGGGCCAACGTCCTGACTTTC. Protein product: CASSQSGTSGRGGANVLTF.